This T cell receptor (beta chain) was identified during a study of blood T cell repertoires in COVID-19. As for the study in general: T cells, B-cell-depleted T cells, or PBMCs supplied cDNA or gDNA.

The protocol was immunoSEQ multiplex PCR, while the TCRdb copy is restricted to in-frame clones and leaves out a portion. Among a few hundred thousand clones, 70% to 90% were seen once, and the ten largest hold 9.5%. The cohort comprised adults aged roughly 18 to 90 years residing in approximately 25 US areas. Clinical history as reported by participants underpinned cohort assignment. This CDR3 has 15 residues. The trim removed 0 bases at V and 6 bases at J, leaving 4 bases unmatched. Germline CDR1 is SGHNT and CDR2 is YYREEE (reference sequence). The sequence came from a middle-aged woman who had recovered from COVID-19. The rearrangement links TRBV5-4 to TRBJ2-1; 9 positions match TRBD2. Sequencing was performed on PBMCs or T cells enriched from blood (not recorded which). CDR3 loop: CASSLVAGVGNEQFF. CDR3 coding DNA: TGTGCCAGCAGCTTGGTAGCGGGAGTAGGCAATGAGCAGTTCTTC.